The sample holds one count of the clone carrying this TCR beta chain. Antigen specificity is unknown. This entry belongs to a study of cytomegalovirus exposure and HLA in healthy donors. With 6 bases clipped from V and 5 bases from J, the junction kept 4 bases outside the gene matches. The germline V gene has CDR1 MNHEY and CDR2 SMNVEV (reference sequence). This CDR3 spans 13 amino acids. Findings of the study overall: The authors considered a cluster of highly shared sequence variants likely to be a sequencing artifact. In a later analysis, productive TCRs from donors in an Asian-associated ancestry cluster reportedly carried fewer N-insertions than the cohort mean.

The PCR contained 60 Vbeta and 13 Jbeta primers. TCRdb's table, derived via immunoSEQ multiplex PCR, lists solely in-frame clones and lacks some. Seen here are 130,000 to 150,000 clones, about 83% observed once, and the top ten hold approximately 13%. The gene calls are TRBV27 and TRBJ2-1, with 7 bases matching TRBD2. This TCR was sampled from a man in his forties or fifties in good health and CMV-seropositive. Material: PBMCs. The DNA for the CDR3 is TGTGCCAGCAGGAGAAGCGGGAACAATGAGCAGTTCTTC. Amino acids: CASRRSGNNEQFF.